The 8 T cell receptor beta chains below all came from one sample that was sequenced in a study of T-cell memory formation after mild COVID-19. Using its own MiXCR run on the 5' RACE reads, TCRdb lists one record per CDR3 protein. Altogether about 340,000 distinct CDR3 sequences are present, more than 15% being singletons, with the ten largest covering around 22%. The source material was PBMCs or a T cell subset sorted from them (not recorded which). These receptors were taken from a man aged 18 to 29 who had mild COVID-19 (a few samples of this study predate the infection). Cell type and time point are not known.

In this sample, this clonotype turned up a few times. V usage is TRBV7-2 and J usage is TRBJ2-3, with 10 bases matching TRBD2. This CDR3 contains 22 residues. V lost 5 bases to trimming and J lost 7 bases; unmatched junction nucleotides: 30. Per germline, CDR1 SGHTA and CDR2 FQGNSA. CDR3 sequence reads: CASSGITRRGGSKAGGPYTQYF. CDR3 nucleotide sequence: TGTGCCAGCAGCGGTATTACGCGCCGAGGAGGAAGTAAAGCGGGGGGGCCATATACGCAGTATTTT.

This clonotype has a handful of counts. Here the CDR3 DNA reads TGCGCCAGCAGCCGCGGGAGGGCTAGCGGGGGGGCAGATACGCAGTATTTT. This codes for CASSRGRASGGADTQYF. The V call is TRBV4-3, the J call TRBJ2-3; 12 bases fit TRBD2. Germline CDR1 is LGHNA and CDR2 is YSLEER. The CDR3 covers 17 residues. The V segment lost 4 bases and the J segment 4 bases; nucleotides outside the gene matches: 9.

The rearrangement joins TRBV3-1 to TRBJ2-3; TRBD2 aligns across 7 bases. Germline loops: CDR1 LGHDT, CDR2 YNNKEL (reference sequence). V lost 7 bases, J lost 6 bases, and 7 bases stayed unmatched. This CDR3 spans 13 amino acids. The CDR3 loop reads CASNRGVRDTQYF. DNA of the CDR3: TGTGCCAGCAACCGGGGGGTACGGGATACGCAGTATTTT.

This chain uses TRBV6-1 with TRBJ2-7, with a weak D call TRBD2 (5 bases). The CDR3 contains 14 residues. Germline V CDR1 and CDR2: MNHNS, SASEGT. Deletions cut 2 bases from V and 4 bases from J, with 12 bases between. The CDR3 protein is CASSETWTGYEQYF. The CDR3 region has the DNA TGTGCCAGCAGTGAAACTTGGACGGGGTACGAGCAGTACTTC.

At least ten counts were recorded for this clonotype. The V gene is TRBV10-1, the J gene TRBJ2-5; D may be TRBD2 (6 bases). The CDR3 consists of 17 residues. V was trimmed by 4 bases and J by 5 bases, leaving 23 bases between them. The germline V gene has CDR1 WNHNN and CDR2 SYGVQD (reference sequence). The CDR3 region has the DNA TGCGCCAGCAGTGCCGGTGTGGGGGGACGGGATCGGGAGACCCAGTACTTC. It specifies CASSAGVGGRDRETQYF.

This clonotype was observed a handful of times. The V gene is TRBV6-5, the J gene TRBJ2-1, with 9 bases matching TRBD2. V was pared by 5 bases and J by 7 bases, with 9 bases of the junction left unmatched. The V gene's germline CDR1 is MNHEY and CDR2 SVGAGI. The CDR3 is 15 residues long. The CDR3 sequence: CASSPRVAGANEQFF. Written as DNA, the CDR3 is TGTGCCAGCAGTCCCCGAGTAGCGGGGGCGAATGAGCAGTTCTTC.

This clonotype was found a few times. The gene calls are TRBV7-9 and TRBJ1-4; TRBD1 matches at 7 bases. This CDR3 has 14 residues. The germline gives CDR1 SEHNR, CDR2 FQNEAQ (reference sequence). The ends lost 5 bases at V and 8 bases at J; junction bases unmatched: 8. The CDR3 DNA follows: TGTGCCAGCAGCCTAGGGGGCTTGGGAGAAAAACTGTTTTTT. The encoded protein is CASSLGGLGEKLFF.

This clonotype was seen once. V is TRBV6-2 or TRBV6-3 and J is TRBJ1-1, with 8 bases lining up with TRBD1. Germline V CDR1 and CDR2: MNHEY, SVGEGT. Germline trimming cut 2 bases from V and 1 base from J; bases unmatched to any gene: 3. CDR3 length: 15 amino acids. CDR3 sequence (DNA): TGTGCCAGCAGTTACAGCCAGGGGGCGAACACTGAAGCTTTCTTT. This encodes CASSYSQGANTEAFF.